The clone carrying this T cell receptor beta chain has ten or more counts. As yet, its antigen is unknown. Attached unique molecular identifiers marked individual cDNA molecules. MiXCR was run by TCRdb on the 5' RACE reads, yielding one entry per CDR3 protein. This sample has tens of thousands of distinct CDR3 sequences; roughly 9.3% occur once, and the top ten carry 13%. The source of the sample is a study of early T cells in non-severe SARS-CoV-2 infection. Whole-study context: Sequencing was performed on bulk RNA from unsorted whole blood, leaving chains unpaired.

General study results and limits: The study's VDJdb matching favored anti-spike CD8 responses and missed private and CD4 specificities.

J gave up 6 bases and V 2 bases, and 14 bases lay outside the gene matches. The CDR3 contains 18 residues. The V gene's germline CDR1 is LNHDA and CDR2 SQIVND (reference sequence). The sequence was collected from an adult who was a healthcare worker with PCR-confirmed SARS-CoV-2 infection or an uninfected control (not recorded which). This sequence joins TRBV19 and TRBJ2-1; 9 positions match TRBD2. The sequenced sample was whole blood. This CDR3 reads CASSIRDRSRGGPNEQFF. The CDR3 nucleotides read TGTGCCAGTAGTATAAGAGATCGATCGCGGGGGGGCCCCAATGAGCAGTTCTTC.